What follows are 11 T cell receptor beta chains derived from one specimen sequenced in a study of cytomegalovirus exposure and HLA in healthy donors. The PCR employed 60 Vbeta primers together with 13 Jbeta primers. The repertoire was sequenced with immunoSEQ multiplex PCR; TCRdb's copy has only in-frame clones and lacks some. The repertoire has tens of thousands of clones, 74% of them found once; the top ten carry about an eighth. Sequenced input: PBMCs. The receptor source for this set is a human donor in good health.

The rearrangement joins TRBV4-1 to TRBJ2-7; 7 bases align to TRBD2. Germline-derived CDR1 and CDR2 are MGHRA and YSYEKL. The CDR3 runs to 14 residues. Trimming removed 2 bases from V and 2 bases from J; junction bases left unmatched: 3. The CDR3 is CASSQLGTTYEQYF. The CDR3 DNA reads TGCGCCAGCAGCCAACTAGGGACTACCTACGAGCAGTACTTC.

The chain uses TRBV2 and TRBJ1-1; unclear D gene. Germline V CDR1 and CDR2: SNHLY, FYNNEI. This CDR3 comprises 17 residues. V lost 6 bases, J lost 3 bases, and 23 bases lay in between. CDR3 in DNA: TGTGCCAGCAGAGCCGTAGGTGGGGAGAATCGGGACACTGAAGCTTTCTTT. Its translation: CASRAVGGENRDTEAFF.

In this sample, this clone turned up a few times. This sequence joins TRBV28 and TRBJ2-7; TRBD2 matches 12 bases. The CDR3 sequence is 18 residues long. Trimming removed 7 bases from V and 0 bases from J; junction bases left unmatched: 13. CDR1 is MDHEN, CDR2 SYDVKM, per germline. CDR3 coding DNA: TGTGCCAGCAAACCTACGACTAGCGGGAGACGAAGCTCCTACGAGCAGTACTTC. Its translation is CASKPTTSGRRSSYEQYF.

The chain employs TRBV10-2 and TRBJ1-1; TRBD1 is a possible D gene (5 bases). Between the trimmed V and J ends, which lost 6 bases and 0 bases, there was a span of 11 bases. The CDR3 runs 14 residues. CDR1 is WSHSY and CDR2 is SAAADI in the germline V gene. The DNA for the CDR3 is TGCGCCAGCAGAGACCAGGGCTTGAACACTGAAGCTTTCTTT. Its translation is CASRDQGLNTEAFF.

The chain has TRBV5-1 and TRBJ1-1, with 8 positions matching TRBD1. Trimming cost V 4 bases and J 0 bases; bases outside gene matches: 8. In germline, CDR1 is SGHRS, CDR2 YFSETQ. The CDR3 extends over 16 amino acids. The CDR3 sequence: CASSPWTGLLNTEAFF. As DNA, the CDR3 is TGCGCCAGCAGCCCGTGGACAGGGCTCTTGAACACTGAAGCTTTCTTT. Full variable domain (rest looked up from reference TRBV5-1 and TRBJ1-1): KAGVTQTPRYLIKTRGQQVTLSCSPISGHRSVSWYQQTPGQGLQFLFEYFSETQRNKGNFPGRFSGRQFSNSRSEMNVSTLELGDSALYLCASSPWTGLLNTEAFFGQGTRLTVV.

V usage is TRBV9 and J usage is TRBJ2-2; D perhaps matches TRBD2 (5 bases). Trimming removed 0 bases at V and 6 bases at J, with 15 bases between. This CDR3 spans 16 amino acids. Germline loops: CDR1 SGDLS, CDR2 YYNGEE. Written as DNA, the CDR3 is TGTGCCAGCAGCGTAGATGTTAGCGCCAATTCCGGGGAGCTGTTTTTT. Its protein product is CASSVDVSANSGELFF.

The chain links TRBV6-5 to TRBJ2-3, with D possibly matching TRBD2 (6 bases). CDR3 size: 15 residues. Trimming stripped 6 bases from V and 6 bases from J, with 19 bases between. Germline-derived CDR1 and CDR2 are MNHEY and SVGAGI. For the CDR3, the DNA is TGTGCCAGCAGACTTACTAGCTTTCCGGGGGATACGCAGTATTTT. This gives the protein CASRLTSFPGDTQYF.

J is TRBJ2-1 and V is TRBV5-1, with TRBD1 identical over 7 bases. CDR3 length equals 15 residues. The V segment lost 2 bases and the J segment 4 bases; nucleotides outside the gene matches: 6. Germline lookup yields CDR1 SGHRS and CDR2 YFSETQ. The CDR3 spells CASSFSGGSYNEQFF. DNA for the CDR3: TGCGCCAGCAGCTTCTCAGGGGGTTCGTACAATGAGCAGTTCTTC. The full variable domain, with the rest looked up from reference TRBV5-1 and TRBJ2-1, is KAGVTQTPRYLIKTRGQQVTLSCSPISGHRSVSWYQQTPGQGLQFLFEYFSETQRNKGNFPGRFSGRQFSNSRSEMNVSTLELGDSALYLCASSFSGGSYNEQFFGPGTRLTVL.

The chain joins TRBV27 to TRBJ2-7; perhaps TRBD2 as D (6 bases). From germline, CDR1 is MNHEY and CDR2 SMNVEV (reference sequence). The ends were cut back, 8 bases at V and 2 bases at J, with 19 bases in the middle. CDR3 length: 15 residues. The CDR3 region is CASRGPGVFPYEQYF. The CDR3 DNA follows: TGTGCCAGCCGGGGTCCGGGGGTTTTCCCCTACGAGCAGTACTTC.

This clone was seen once. J is TRBJ2-7 and V is TRBV5-1; 9 bases line up with TRBD2. CDR1 is SGHRS, CDR2 YFSETQ, per germline. The CDR3 contains 16 residues. Trimming took 4 bases from V and 4 from J; bases not matched to a gene: 12. The CDR3: CASSPISGSNLYEQYF. CDR3 nucleotides: TGCGCCAGCAGCCCTATTAGCGGGAGTAATCTTTACGAGCAGTACTTC.

The chain uses TRBV18 and TRBJ2-2, with TRBD2 matching over 14 bases. The V gene end was trimmed by 1 base and the J gene end by 8 bases; junction bases not matched to a gene: 9. Germline V lookup: CDR1 KGHSH, CDR2 LQKENI. This CDR3 region has 18 residues. This CDR3 reads CASSPRPGLAGERGELFF. The DNA of the CDR3 is TGTGCCAGCTCACCACGACCGGGACTAGCGGGAGAACGGGGGGAGCTGTTTTTT.